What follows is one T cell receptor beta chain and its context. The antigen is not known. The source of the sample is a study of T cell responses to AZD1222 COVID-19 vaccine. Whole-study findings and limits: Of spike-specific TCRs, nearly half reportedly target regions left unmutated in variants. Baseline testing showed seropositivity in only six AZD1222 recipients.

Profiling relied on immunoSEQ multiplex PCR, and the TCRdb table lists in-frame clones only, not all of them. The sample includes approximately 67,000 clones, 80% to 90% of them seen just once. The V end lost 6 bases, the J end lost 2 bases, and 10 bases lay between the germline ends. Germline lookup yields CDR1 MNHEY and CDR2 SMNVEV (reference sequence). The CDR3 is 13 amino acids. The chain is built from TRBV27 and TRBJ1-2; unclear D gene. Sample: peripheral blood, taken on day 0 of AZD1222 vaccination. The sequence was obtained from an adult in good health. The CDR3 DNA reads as TGTGCCAGCAGCATGGACGGGAACTATGGCTACACCTTC. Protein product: CASSMDGNYGYTF.